The text below deals with one T cell receptor beta chain. This sample is part of a study of control samples from healthy donors and cancer patients. The CDR3 consists of 15 residues. The trim removed 5 bases at V and 0 bases at J, leaving 3 bases unmatched. Germline V gene data show CDR1 as SNHLY and CDR2 as FYNNEI. The data were produced by immunoSEQ multiplex PCR, yet TCRdb's version contains in-frame clones alone and is incomplete. There are tens of thousands of clones in the sample; 85% to 95% occur only once, and roughly 2.3% lies in the top ten. This clonotype originated in a man under 40 in good health. Source material: blood. The chain carries TRBV2 and TRBJ2-3; TRBD2 matches 9 bases. The CDR3 sequence: CASSRLAGSTDTQYF. CDR3 DNA: TGTGCCAGCAGTCGGCTAGCGGGAAGCACAGATACGCAGTATTTT.